This TCR beta chain was retrieved from a study of T cells of healthy individuals (dated by TCRdb to the late 2010s). The method behind the library was 5' RACE. These reads were obtained on an Illumina MiSeq. The public sequencing data were trimmed at Q25 with fastp and processed into clonotypes with MiXCR by TCRdb, which kept only in-frame beta chains. Entries that share a CDR3 protein sequence are merged under the most common genes and DNA. Counted in this sample were roughly 87,000 distinct CDR3 sequences; 17% of them appeared once. 6.2% of the sample belongs to the ten largest clones. Based on the germline V gene, the CDR1 and CDR2 sequences are MDHEN and SYDVKM. Taken from cysteine to phenylalanine, the CDR3 has 12 residues. Only the CDR3 part of the read is kept: 36 bases, read in frame from the first base. Deletion took 5 bases off V and 5 bases off J, with a span of 9 bases between the germline ends.

To note about this clonotype: Its antigen target is currently unknown. It has no much larger one-base neighbor in the sample; base qualities were not kept.

The sequence was collected from a human donor in good health. Recombination linked TRBV28 to TRBJ1-2; a confident D gene designation cannot be given. In nucleotides, the sequence is TGTGCCAGCAGTCTGTGGATTTATGGCTACACCTTC. The resulting protein is CASSLWIYGYTF.